The 8 T cell receptor beta chains in this list originate from one sample, sequenced in a study of OX40 agonist ivuxolimab in advanced cancers. Measured with immunoSEQ multiplex PCR; TCRdb has only the in-frame clones, and not every one. In the table there are about 81,000 clones, 88% of which are singletons. The specimen was CD4+ or CD8+ T cells sorted from blood, collected in a trial of the OX40 agonist ivuxolimab. Receptors were obtained from an adult with an advanced solid tumor such as melanoma, head and neck, liver or kidney cancer.

For the CDR3, the DNA is TGTGCCAGTAGTATAGCAGGCCTTGAAGGCACAGATACGCAGTATTTT. It is translated as CASSIAGLEGTDTQYF. This sequence joins TRBV19 and TRBJ2-3; D unresolved. V gave up 1 base and J gave up 1 base, with 12 bases separating them. Germline assignment: CDR1 LNHDA and CDR2 SQIVND (reference sequence). The CDR3 extends over 16 amino acids. The full variable domain, with the rest looked up from reference TRBV19 and TRBJ2-3, is DGGITQSPKYLFRKEGQNVTLSCEQNLNHDAMYWYRQDPGQGLRLIYYSQIVNDFQKGDIAEGYSVSREKKESFPLTVTSAQKNPTAFYLCASSIAGLEGTDTQYFGPGTRLTVL.

The rearrangement links TRBV5-1 to TRBJ1-2, with a tentative D call TRBD1 (5 bases). The V and J ends lost 0 bases and 0 bases respectively, with 9 bases between them. Germline-derived CDR1 and CDR2 are SGHRS and YFSETQ. The CDR3 runs to 15 residues. CDR3 in DNA: TGCGCCAGCAGCTTGGGGGGGATAGCTAACTATGGCTACACCTTC. It specifies CASSLGGIANYGYTF.

The gene calls are TRBV5-1 and TRBJ1-1; the D is unclear. V was trimmed by 4 bases and J by 2 bases, leaving 12 bases between them. The germline gives CDR1 SGHRS, CDR2 YFSETQ. The CDR3 covers 14 residues. The DNA for the CDR3 is TGCGCCAGCAGCCACCAATCCTCCAACACTGAAGCTTTCTTT. This codes for CASSHQSSNTEAFF. The complete variable domain, with remaining parts taken from reference TRBV5-1 and TRBJ1-1, reads KAGVTQTPRYLIKTRGQQVTLSCSPISGHRSVSWYQQTPGQGLQFLFEYFSETQRNKGNFPGRFSGRQFSNSRSEMNVSTLELGDSALYLCASSHQSSNTEAFFGQGTRLTVV.

This chain joins TRBV28 and TRBJ2-7, with D possibly being TRBD1 (5 bases). Germline V gene data show CDR1 as MDHEN and CDR2 as SYDVKM. V lost 1 base and J 4 bases, leaving 8 bases between the germline ends. The CDR3 runs 13 residues. The CDR3 reads CASSLYQGYEQYF. DNA of the CDR3: TGTGCCAGCAGTTTATACCAGGGTTACGAGCAGTACTTC. The variable domain in full, completed from reference TRBV28 and TRBJ2-7, reads DVKVTQSSRYLVKRTGEKVFLECVQDMDHENMFWYRQDPGLGLRLIYFSYDVKMKEKGDIPEGYSVSREKKERFSLILESASTNQTSMYLCASSLYQGYEQYFGPGTRLTVT.

Only one count was recorded for this clone. V gene TRBV5-1 combines with J gene TRBJ2-3; tentatively, D is TRBD2 (5 bases). Germline assignment: CDR1 SGHRS and CDR2 YFSETQ. This CDR3 has 15 residues. The ends were cut back, 0 bases at V and 1 base at J, with 9 bases in the middle. CDR3: CASSLVTSGTDTQYF. The CDR3 region has the DNA TGCGCCAGCAGCTTGGTAACTAGTGGCACAGATACGCAGTATTTT.

For the CDR3, the DNA is TGTGCCAGCCGACCCGGACAGAGCAATCAGCCCCAGCATTTT. Amino acid sequence: CASRPGQSNQPQHF. The chain combines TRBV6-1 with TRBJ1-5; D is perhaps TRBD1 (6 bases). V was clipped by 8 bases and J by 1 base, with 12 bases between them. CDR3 length equals 14 residues. Germline V lookup: CDR1 MNHNS, CDR2 SASEGT.

About this clone itself: In the same sample, other DNA sequences code for this CDR3. V is TRBV2 and J is TRBJ2-7; no clear D gene. The germline CDR1 and CDR2 sequences are SNHLY and FYNNEI. The CDR3 is 14 amino acids. The V end was cut by 1 base, the J end by 1 base, with 8 bases between. DNA for the CDR3: TGTGCCAGCAGTGAAGGGTCATTGTCCTACGAGCAGTACTTC. Protein sequence: CASSEGSLSYEQYF.

This chain connects TRBV9 to TRBJ1-1; D remains ambiguous. V was trimmed by 2 bases and J by 0 bases, leaving 8 bases between them. Germline CDR1 SGDLS, CDR2 YYNGEE. The CDR3 length is 14 residues. DNA of the CDR3: TGTGCCAGCAGCGTCTCCGGGGTGAACACTGAAGCTTTCTTT. Translated: CASSVSGVNTEAFF.